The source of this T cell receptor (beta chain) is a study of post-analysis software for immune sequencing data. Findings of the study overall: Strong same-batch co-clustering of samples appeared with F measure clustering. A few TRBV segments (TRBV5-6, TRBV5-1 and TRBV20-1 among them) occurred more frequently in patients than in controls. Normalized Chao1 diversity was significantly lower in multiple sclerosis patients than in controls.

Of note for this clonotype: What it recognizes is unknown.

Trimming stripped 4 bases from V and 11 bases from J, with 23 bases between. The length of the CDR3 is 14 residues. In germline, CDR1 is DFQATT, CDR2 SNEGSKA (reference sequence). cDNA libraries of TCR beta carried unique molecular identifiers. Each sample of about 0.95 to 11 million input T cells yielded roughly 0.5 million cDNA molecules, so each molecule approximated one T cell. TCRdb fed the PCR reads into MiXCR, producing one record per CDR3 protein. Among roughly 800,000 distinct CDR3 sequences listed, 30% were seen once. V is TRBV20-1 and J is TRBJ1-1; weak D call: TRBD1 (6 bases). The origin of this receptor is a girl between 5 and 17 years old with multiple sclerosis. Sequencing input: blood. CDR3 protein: CSAISSRGWGLAFF. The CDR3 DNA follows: TGCAGTGCTATCAGCTCAAGGGGATGGGGGCTCGCTTTCTTT.